This T cell receptor beta chain comes out of a study of glioma-infiltrating T cells after dendritic cell vaccination. Across the whole study: Patients received autologous tumor lysate-pulsed dendritic cell vaccination between the early 2000s and the early 2010s.

Trimming at V came to 5 bases and at J to 6 bases, leaving 6 bases not matched to a gene. The CDR3 has 14 amino acids. The germline V gene encodes CDR1 SGHTA and CDR2 FQGTGA. None of the glioblastoma patients had an isocitrate dehydrogenase mutation. TCRB CDR3 was amplified from 2 ug genomic DNA or less. Generated by immunoSEQ multiplex PCR, the TCRdb table keeps only in-frame clones and is missing some. Of approximately 36,000 clones in the sample, about 80% were seen once. This sequence originates from a human donor with glioblastoma. This material consisted of blood, taken before dendritic cell vaccination. The chain recombines TRBV7-3 with TRBJ2-3; 9 bases match TRBD2. Here the CDR3 DNA reads TGTGCCAGCAGCGCGACTAGCGGCGAGGATACGCAGTATTTT. Amino acid sequence: CASSATSGEDTQYF.